A single sample is the source of the 2 T cell receptor beta chains below, sequenced in a study of cytomegalovirus exposure and HLA in healthy donors. 60 Vbeta and 13 Jbeta primers were used in PCR. Repertoires were generated with immunoSEQ multiplex PCR, while TCRdb's copy carries only in-frame clones and drops some. The sample holds roughly 82,000 clones. Sequencing was done on a sample of PBMCs. These receptors all stem from an older woman in good health and CMV-seronegative.

The chain employs TRBV5-1 and TRBJ1-1, with a tentative D call TRBD1 (6 bases). V was shortened by 2 bases and J by 0 bases, with 17 bases between the two germline ends. Germline loops: CDR1 SGHRS, CDR2 YFSETQ. The CDR3 extends over 17 amino acids. The CDR3 spells CASSLGGDSPMNTEAFF. CDR3 coding DNA: TGCGCCAGCAGCTTAGGGGGAGACAGTCCCATGAACACTGAAGCTTTCTTT.

CDR3 amino acids: CASRAWTGGGGYTF. The CDR3 bases are TGTGCCAGCAGAGCCTGGACAGGAGGCGGAGGCTACACCTTC. The chain carries TRBV6-4 and TRBJ1-2, with 7 bases lining up with TRBD1. The V segment lost 6 bases and the J segment 8 bases; nucleotides outside the gene matches: 12. The length of the CDR3 is 14 residues. Germline V CDR1 and CDR2: MRHNA, SNTAGT.